Listed here are 29 T cell receptor beta chains from one sample, sequenced in a study of T-cell reconstitution after alpha-beta-depleted transplantation in children. As it was prepared, the TCRbeta library received unique molecular identifiers. TCRdb analysed the PCR reads with MiXCR anew, one entry per CDR3 protein. The sample has about 7,200 distinct CDR3 sequences, approximately 5.3% seen once. This specimen was PBMCs, mostly from graft donor cells, taken 180 days after TCRalphabeta/CD19-depleted stem cell transplant. These receptors came from a child under three years old who had a stem cell transplant for acute myeloid leukemia, so the T cells may come from the graft donor.

V and J are TRBV2 and TRBJ2-1, with TRBD1 identical over 7 bases. Germline V gene data show CDR1 as SNHLY and CDR2 as FYNNEI. Germline trimming cut 11 bases from V and 0 bases from J; bases unmatched to any gene: 19. This CDR3 has 18 residues. CDR3 DNA: TGTGCCTTCAGTTTTCGGGCCGGGACAGCCCACTCCTACAATGAGCAGTTCTTC. Amino acid sequence: CAFSFRAGTAHSYNEQFF.

Judged by abundance, this clonotype is medium-sized. This rearrangement joins TRBV11-2 to TRBJ2-7, with TRBD2 identical over 11 bases. Germline V gene data show CDR1 as SGHAT and CDR2 as FQNNGV. The CDR3 loop spans 16 amino acids. V lost 5 bases, J lost 4 bases, and 10 bases stayed unmatched. CDR3 residues: CASSLRGTSGSYEQYF. In nucleotides, the CDR3 is TGTGCCAGCAGCCTAAGAGGCACTAGCGGGAGTTACGAGCAGTACTTC.

This clonotype was detected many times. The V and J genes are TRBV7-2 and TRBJ2-2; D remains ambiguous. The germline gives CDR1 SGHTA, CDR2 FQGNSA. Trimming pared 4 bases from V and 2 bases from J, leaving 5 bases between. This CDR3 is built from 13 residues. In DNA, the CDR3 is TGTGCCAGCAGCTCCCCCAACACCGGGGAGCTGTTTTTT. It specifies CASSSPNTGELFF.

The sample holds many counts of this clonotype. The V gene is TRBV20-1, the J gene TRBJ2-1; D is perhaps TRBD1 or TRBD2 (6 bases each). This CDR3 comprises 14 residues. Germline values: CDR1 DFQATT, CDR2 SNEGSKA (reference sequence). V gave up 3 bases and J gave up 5 bases, with 14 bases separating them. In DNA, the CDR3 is TGCAGTGCTAGTTTCGCAGGGGAGGACAATGAGCAGTTCTTC. It yields the protein CSASFAGEDNEQFF.

This clonotype has a count of ten or more. The genes are TRBV12-3 or TRBV12-4 and TRBJ1-1; D gene unclear. V lost 6 bases and J lost 4, with 12 bases in between. This CDR3 has 13 amino acids. The CDR3 sequence: CASSAGSSTEAFF. The CDR3 nucleotides are TGTGCCAGCAGCGCCGGGTCCTCCACTGAAGCTTTCTTT.

This clonotype was observed many times. V and J are TRBV9 and TRBJ2-4; weak D call: TRBD2 (6 bases). CDR3 length equals 16 residues. Looked up from germline, CDR1 is SGDLS and CDR2 is YYNGEE. Trimming stripped 4 bases from V and 4 bases from J, with 18 bases between. CDR3 amino acids: CASSPPRGSGKNIQYF. CDR3 sequence (DNA): TGTGCCAGCAGCCCCCCTCGAGGTAGCGGAAAAAACATTCAGTACTTC.

This clonotype was detected ten times or more. This chain links TRBV2 with TRBJ1-1; D unclear. CDR1 SNHLY and CDR2 FYNNEI come from the germline V gene. This CDR3 has 13 residues. Trimming stripped 3 bases from V and 1 base from J, with 6 bases between. The chain's CDR3 is CASSESGNTEAFF. The CDR3 DNA reads TGTGCCAGCAGTGAGTCCGGGAACACTGAAGCTTTCTTT.

This clonotype was recorded many times. The rearrangement links TRBV20-1 to TRBJ2-7; 9 bases are shared with TRBD2. This CDR3 region has 16 residues. CDR1 and CDR2 (germline): DFQATT, SNEGSKA (reference sequence). V shed 0 bases and J 1 base; nucleotides not matched to a gene: 7. The CDR3 DNA follows: TGCAGTGCTAGAGATGAGGCGGGAGGGTTTTCCTACGAGCAGTACTTC. Translating it yields CSARDEAGGFSYEQYF.

V is TRBV7-9 and J is TRBJ2-1, with TRBD2 as a possible D gene (5 bases). Germline V gives CDR1 SEHNR, CDR2 FQNEAQ (reference sequence). CDR3 length equals 15 residues. V lost 1 base to trimming and J lost 3 bases, with 10 bases between them. Written as DNA, the CDR3 is TGTGCCAGCAGCTTAGTCTCGGGGATCTACAATGAGCAGTTCTTC. Translated: CASSLVSGIYNEQFF.

In this sample, this clonotype turned up many times. This chain joins TRBV5-1 and TRBJ2-1, with TRBD1 as a possible D gene (5 bases). This CDR3 is 14 amino acids long. V lost 4 bases and J 5 bases, leaving 13 bases between the germline ends. The V gene's germline CDR1 is SGHRS and CDR2 YFSETQ. CDR3 region: CASSLRTTNNEQFF. CDR3 DNA: TGCGCCAGCAGCCTACGGACAACCAACAATGAGCAGTTCTTC.

This clonotype appeared many times. This chain joins TRBV5-6 and TRBJ2-7; TRBD2 aligns across 9 bases. The trim removed 2 bases at V and 6 bases at J, leaving 3 bases unmatched. Germline V gene sequence: CDR1 SGHDT, CDR2 YYEEEE. This CDR3 has 13 residues. The chain's CDR3 is CASSFLTSGEQYF. In DNA, the CDR3 is TGTGCCAGCAGCTTCCTGACTAGCGGCGAGCAGTACTTC.

This clonotype was seen ten or more times. The chain uses TRBV7-6 and TRBJ2-1; D possibly corresponds to TRBD2 (5 bases). V dropped 5 bases and J dropped 12 bases, with 23 bases sitting between them. The CDR3 length is 15 residues. The V gene's germline CDR1 is SGHVS and CDR2 FNYEAQ. CDR3 nucleotides: TGTGCCAGCAGCGACCCCTCTAGCATTTGGATAGGGCAGTTCTTC. Translating gives CASSDPSSIWIGQFF. The variable domain in full, completed from reference TRBV7-6 and TRBJ2-1, reads GAGVSQSPRYKVTKRGQDVALRCDPISGHVSLYWYRQALGQGPEFLTYFNYEAQQDKSGLPNDRFSAERPEGSISTLTIQRTEQRDSAMYRCASSDPSSIWIGQFFGPGTRLTVL.

Sample share makes this clonotype large. V and J are TRBV12-5 and TRBJ2-7, with D unclear. CDR3 length: 12 amino acids. Germline CDR1 reads LGHNT; CDR2 reads FRNRAP. V shed 5 bases and J shed 3 bases, with 8 bases lying between them. CDR3 residues: CASGASDYEQYF. The CDR3 nucleotides are TGTGCTAGTGGTGCTTCAGACTACGAGCAGTACTTC.

This clonotype was found many times. This chain uses TRBV5-4 with TRBJ2-7, with 7 bases that match TRBD2. Trimming at V came to 0 bases and at J to 2 bases, leaving 8 bases not matched to a gene. Germline assignment: CDR1 SGHNT and CDR2 YYREEE (reference sequence). CDR3 length: 16 amino acids. The CDR3 loop is CASSLDSGTRTYEQYF. The CDR3 region has the DNA TGTGCCAGCAGCTTGGACAGCGGGACCCGAACCTACGAGCAGTACTTC.

At least ten counts were recorded for this clonotype. This chain uses TRBV29-1 with TRBJ1-4; 8 nucleotides align to TRBD1. The germline gives CDR1 SQVTM, CDR2 ANQGSEA. The CDR3 length is 13 residues. J lost 8 bases, V lost 5 bases, and 7 bases had no gene match. The DNA for the CDR3 is TGCAGCGTTCGGACAGGGCTTTGGGAAAAACTGTTTTTT. Translation gives CSVRTGLWEKLFF.

This clonotype is deemed large. CDR3 protein: CSARTSGRSYEQYF. The CDR3 coding sequence is TGCAGTGCGAGGACTAGCGGGAGGTCCTACGAGCAGTACTTC. V and J are TRBV20-1 and TRBJ2-7; the match to TRBD2 covers 14 bases. With 6 bases clipped from V and 1 base from J, the junction kept 2 bases outside the gene matches. The CDR3 runs to 14 residues. The germline V gene has CDR1 DFQATT and CDR2 SNEGSKA (reference sequence).

This clonotype was seen many times. The chain joins TRBV19 to TRBJ2-1, with 8 bases identical to TRBD2. The CDR3 consists of 14 residues. The V gene's germline CDR1 is LNHDA and CDR2 SQIVND (reference sequence). V shed 8 bases and J 0 bases; nucleotides not matched to a gene: 3. DNA for the CDR3: TGTGCCAGTCGCAGCGGGAGCTCCTACAATGAGCAGTTCTTC. This encodes CASRSGSSYNEQFF. Full variable domain (outside the CDR3, taken from reference TRBV19 and TRBJ2-1): DGGITQSPKYLFRKEGQNVTLSCEQNLNHDAMYWYRQDPGQGLRLIYYSQIVNDFQKGDIAEGYSVSREKKESFPLTVTSAQKNPTAFYLCASRSGSSYNEQFFGPGTRLTVL.

This clonotype appeared many times. The V call is TRBV11-2, the J call TRBJ1-2; D gene uncertain. The CDR3 is 12 residues long. V lost 1 base and J lost 8, with 8 bases in between. Germline values: CDR1 SGHAT, CDR2 FQNNGV. CDR3 nucleotides: TGTGCCAGCAGCTTAGGTGTGGGAGGCTACACCTTC. Amino acids: CASSLGVGGYTF. The full variable domain, rest sourced from reference TRBV11-2 and TRBJ1-2, is EAGVAQSPRYKIIEKRQSVAFWCNPISGHATLYWYQQILGQGPKLLIQFQNNGVVDDSQLPKDRFSAERLKGVDSTLKIQPAKLEDSAVYLCASSLGVGGYTFGSGTRLTVV.

Relative to its sample, this clonotype is medium-sized (0.01 to 0.1%). The chain uses TRBV29-1 and TRBJ1-1, with D uncertain. The CDR3 contains 11 residues. CDR1 and CDR2 from the germline V gene are SQVTM and ANQGSEA. V lost 4 bases, J lost 7 bases, and 10 bases lay in between. The chain's CDR3 is CSVGVRNEAFF. CDR3 sequence (DNA): TGCAGCGTTGGAGTCAGGAATGAAGCTTTCTTT.

There are many counts of this clonotype. CDR3 in DNA: TGCAGTGCTAGTCTGGTGGCAGATACGCAGTATTTT. Translating gives CSASLVADTQYF. The V and J genes are TRBV20-1 and TRBJ2-3; D remains ambiguous. Germline V CDR1 and CDR2: DFQATT, SNEGSKA (reference sequence). Trimming took 3 bases from V and 4 from J, leaving 8 bases between them. CDR3 length: 12 residues.

This clonotype was detected many times. The rearrangement links TRBV7-2 to TRBJ1-2; D might be TRBD1 (5 bases). Trimming left V 5 bases short and J 2 bases short, with 12 bases between. Germline values: CDR1 SGHTA, CDR2 FQGNSA. The CDR3 contains 14 residues. CDR3 residues: CASSTRRTNYGYTF. DNA of the CDR3: TGTGCCAGCAGCACCCGACGGACAAACTATGGCTACACCTTC.

Many counts were recorded for this clonotype. The chain has TRBV2 and TRBJ2-5; TRBD2 agrees at 14 bases. V was clipped by 6 bases and J by 4 bases; unmatched bases: 4. The CDR3 loop spans 15 amino acids. Germline V gene lookup returns CDR1 SNHLY and CDR2 FYNNEI. In DNA, the CDR3 is TGTGCCAGCAGCGAGGGACTAGCGGGAGCAGAGACCCAGTACTTC. Its translation is CASSEGLAGAETQYF.

This clonotype was observed at least ten times. The chain joins TRBV6-2 or TRBV6-3 to TRBJ2-3, with D possibly matching TRBD2 (5 bases). V lost 7 bases and J lost 1, with 12 bases in between. Per germline, CDR1 MNHEY and CDR2 SVGEGT. The CDR3 totals 14 residues. The CDR3 loop reads CASTRATRTDTQYF. DNA for the CDR3: TGTGCCAGCACGAGGGCGACCCGCACAGATACGCAGTATTTT.

This clonotype was observed at least ten times. The V and J genes are TRBV4-1 and TRBJ2-3; 8 bases are shared with TRBD2. The V segment lost 4 bases and the J segment 4 bases; nucleotides outside the gene matches: 7. The CDR3 is 15 amino acids. In germline, CDR1 is MGHRA, CDR2 YSYEKL. This CDR3 reads CASSPRTSSSDTQYF. CDR3 nucleotide sequence: TGCGCCAGCAGCCCCCGGACTAGCAGTTCAGATACGCAGTATTTT.

By share, this clonotype counts as medium-sized (0.01 to 0.1%). This chain joins TRBV7-2 and TRBJ1-5; 7 bases line up with TRBD1. Losses at the gene ends were 3 bases for V and 2 bases for J; bases not matched to a gene: 4. This CDR3 is built from 15 residues. The germline CDR1 and CDR2 sequences are SGHTA and FQGNSA. The CDR3: CASSLETGRNQPQHF. As DNA, the CDR3 is TGTGCCAGCAGCTTGGAGACAGGGCGCAATCAGCCCCAGCATTTT.

This clonotype was detected many times. A read error may account for a junction end that differs from germline. This chain links TRBV4-2 with TRBJ2-4; 8 bases fit TRBD1. There are 13 residues in the CDR3. Germline CDR1 and CDR2: LGHNA and YNFKEQ. In DNA form, the CDR3 reads TGTGCCAGCAGCCAAGTGGACGGACAGGGATCCTTCTTC. Protein product: CASSQVDGQGSFF.

This clonotype has ten or more counts. This chain joins TRBV4-3 and TRBJ2-2, with TRBD2 as a possible D gene (7 bases). Trimming left V 4 bases short and J 2 bases short, with 20 bases between. Per the germline V gene, CDR1 is LGHNA and CDR2 is YSLEER. The CDR3 spans 18 residues. CDR3 in DNA: TGCGCCAGCAGCCCCCCCGGCAGGGGACTACTTAACACCGGGGAGCTGTTTTTT. Protein: CASSPPGRGLLNTGELFF.

This clonotype is labeled medium-sized. V and J are TRBV20-1 and TRBJ2-3; 8 positions match TRBD2. Trimming took 3 bases from V and 5 from J; bases not matched to a gene: 1. In germline, CDR1 is DFQATT, CDR2 SNEGSKA (reference sequence). CDR3 length equals 12 residues. The CDR3 loop is CSASGRVDTQYF. For the CDR3, the DNA is TGCAGTGCTAGCGGGAGGGTAGATACGCAGTATTTT.

The V and J genes are TRBV3-1 and TRBJ2-1; 9 nucleotides match TRBD2. The CDR3 extends over 15 amino acids. V gave up 11 bases and J gave up 8 bases; unmatched junction bases: 16. Germline assignment: CDR1 LGHDT and CDR2 YNNKEL (reference sequence). In nucleotides, the CDR3 is TGTGCCTGCTGCCAAGATTTCACTAGCGGGTATGAGCAGTTCTTC. It translates to CACCQDFTSGYEQFF.